This T cell receptor (beta chain) stems from a study of T cells in Graves' hyperthyroidism and ophthalmopathy. Amplification of TCR beta CDR3 regions used RNA as the template. HTBI primers were used for first-round RT-PCR of the TCR CDR3. TCRdb analysed the multiplex PCR reads with MiXCR anew, one entry per CDR3 protein. Of about half a million distinct CDR3 sequences listed, about 16% are singletons. This clonotype has at least ten counts. What it binds is not known. Study outcomes and limitations: Blood shared most expanded thyroid clonotypes above 0.001.

Germline CDR1 reads KGHDR; CDR2 reads SFDVKD. The CDR3 is made up of 14 amino acids. Trimming took off 4 bases at V and 3 bases at J, with 10 bases between the two ends. Sequencing was done on a sample of blood. This sequence was found in a woman aged 25 to 45 with Graves' ophthalmopathy. J is TRBJ2-3 and V is TRBV24-1; D remains unclear. CDR3 sequence (DNA): TGTGCCACCAGTGACCCATCCCCGACAGATACGCAGTATTTT. It specifies CATSDPSPTDTQYF.